The sample holds many counts of the clone carrying this T cell receptor (beta chain). Its cognate antigen is unknown. This sample stems from a study of T-cell reconstitution after alpha-beta-depleted transplantation in children. Study results and caveats: About two months after transplant, alpha-beta T cells reportedly came from several hundred expanded graft clones. Diversity and T-cell counts at one year after transplant derived mostly from new T cells.

Unique molecular identifiers tagged the TCRbeta library. Via MiXCR, TCRdb re-called the PCR reads, giving one row per CDR3 protein. The table lists more than 200,000 distinct CDR3 sequences, approximately 8.4% of them singletons, with 35% in the top ten. Per germline, CDR1 SGHRS and CDR2 YFSETQ. The CDR3 runs 15 residues. V gave up 3 bases and J gave up 1 base, with 13 bases separating them. This chain links TRBV5-1 with TRBJ2-5, with D perhaps assigned TRBD1 or TRBD2 (5 bases each). The sequencing here drew on PBMCs, mostly from graft donor cells, taken 360 days after TCRalphabeta/CD19-depleted stem cell transplant. The sequence was collected from a male patient aged 2 to 10 who had a stem cell transplant for acute myeloid leukemia, so the T cells may come from the graft donor. The DNA for the CDR3 is TGCGCCAGCAGCTCTGCCGGGGCCCTCCAAGAGACCCAGTACTTC. Translation: CASSSAGALQETQYF. Based on the CDR3 plus reference TRBV5-1 and TRBJ2-5, the full variable domain is KAGVTQTPRYLIKTRGQQVTLSCSPISGHRSVSWYQQTPGQGLQFLFEYFSETQRNKGNFPGRFSGRQFSNSRSEMNVSTLELGDSALYLCASSSAGALQETQYFGPGTRLLVL.